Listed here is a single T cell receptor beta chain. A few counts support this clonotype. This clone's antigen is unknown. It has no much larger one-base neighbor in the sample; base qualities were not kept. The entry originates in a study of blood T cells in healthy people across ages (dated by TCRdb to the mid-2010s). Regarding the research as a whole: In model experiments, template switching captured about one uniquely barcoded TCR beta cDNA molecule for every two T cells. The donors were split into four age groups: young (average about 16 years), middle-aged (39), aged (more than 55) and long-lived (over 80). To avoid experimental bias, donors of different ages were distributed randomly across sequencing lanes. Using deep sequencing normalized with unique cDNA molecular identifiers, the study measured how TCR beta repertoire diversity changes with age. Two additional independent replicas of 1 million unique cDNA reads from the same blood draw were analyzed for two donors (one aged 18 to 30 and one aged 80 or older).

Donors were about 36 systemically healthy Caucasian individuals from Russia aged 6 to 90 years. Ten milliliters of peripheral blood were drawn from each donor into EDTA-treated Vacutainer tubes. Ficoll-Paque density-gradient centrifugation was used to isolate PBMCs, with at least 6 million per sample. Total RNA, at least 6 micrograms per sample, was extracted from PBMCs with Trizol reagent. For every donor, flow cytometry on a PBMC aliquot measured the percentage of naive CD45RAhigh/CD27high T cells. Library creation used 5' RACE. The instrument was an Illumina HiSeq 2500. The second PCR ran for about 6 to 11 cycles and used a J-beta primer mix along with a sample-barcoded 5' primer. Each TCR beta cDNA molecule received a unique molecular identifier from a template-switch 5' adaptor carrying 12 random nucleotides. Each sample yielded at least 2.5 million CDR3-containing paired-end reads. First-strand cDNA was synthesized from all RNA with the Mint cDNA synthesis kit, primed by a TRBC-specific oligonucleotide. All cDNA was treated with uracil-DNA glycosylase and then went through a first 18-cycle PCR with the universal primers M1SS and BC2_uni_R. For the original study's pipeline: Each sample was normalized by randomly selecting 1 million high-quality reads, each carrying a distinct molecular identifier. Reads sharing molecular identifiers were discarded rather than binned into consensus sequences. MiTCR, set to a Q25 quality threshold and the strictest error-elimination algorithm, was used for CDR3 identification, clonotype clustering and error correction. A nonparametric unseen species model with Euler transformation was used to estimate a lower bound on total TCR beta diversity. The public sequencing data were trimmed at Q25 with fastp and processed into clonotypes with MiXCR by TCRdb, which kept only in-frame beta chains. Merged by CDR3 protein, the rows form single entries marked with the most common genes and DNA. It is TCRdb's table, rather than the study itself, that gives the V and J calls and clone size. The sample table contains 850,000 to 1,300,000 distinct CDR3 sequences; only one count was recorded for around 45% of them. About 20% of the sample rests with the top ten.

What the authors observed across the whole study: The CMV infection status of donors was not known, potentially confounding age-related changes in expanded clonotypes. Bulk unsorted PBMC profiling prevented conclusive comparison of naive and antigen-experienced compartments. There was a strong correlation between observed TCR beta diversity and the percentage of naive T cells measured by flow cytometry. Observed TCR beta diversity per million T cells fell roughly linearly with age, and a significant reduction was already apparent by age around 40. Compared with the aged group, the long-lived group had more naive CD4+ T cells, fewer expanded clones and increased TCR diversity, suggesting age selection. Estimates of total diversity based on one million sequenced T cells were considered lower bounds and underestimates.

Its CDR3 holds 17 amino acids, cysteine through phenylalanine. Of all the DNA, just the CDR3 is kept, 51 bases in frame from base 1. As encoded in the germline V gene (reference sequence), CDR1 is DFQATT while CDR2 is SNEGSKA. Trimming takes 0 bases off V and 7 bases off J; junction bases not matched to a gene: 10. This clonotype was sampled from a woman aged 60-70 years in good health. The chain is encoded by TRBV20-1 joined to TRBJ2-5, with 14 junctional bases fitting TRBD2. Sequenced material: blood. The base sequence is TGCAGTGCTAGAGATCTCGGGGGACTAGCGGGAGCAGGGACCCAGTACTTC. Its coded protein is CSARDLGGLAGAGTQYF.